The 31 T cell receptor beta chains given below trace back to one sample, sequenced in a study of OX40 agonist ivuxolimab in advanced cancers. Data came from immunoSEQ multiplex PCR; TCRdb stores just in-frame clones and leaves some out. The data show fewer than 85,000 clones, 85% to 90% seen once. The specimen comprised CD4+ or CD8+ T cells sorted from blood, sampled in a trial of the OX40 agonist ivuxolimab. The source is an adult with an advanced solid tumor such as melanoma, head and neck, liver or kidney cancer.

V gene TRBV7-9 combines with J gene TRBJ1-1; D ambiguous. CDR3 length equals 14 residues. CDR1 SEHNR and CDR2 FQNEAQ come from the germline V gene (reference sequence). Trimming cost V 6 bases and J 5 bases, with 16 bases left between them. The CDR3 DNA follows: TGTGCCAGCAGTTCAAAGGGCACGGAGACTGAAGCTTTCTTT. Protein sequence: CASSSKGTETEAFF.

CDR3 residues: CASSTRLYRDRGNTEAFF. The CDR3 coding sequence is TGTGCCAGCAGCACGCGCCTCTACAGGGATCGTGGAAACACTGAAGCTTTCTTT. The V and J genes are TRBV21-1 and TRBJ1-1; the table's D call, TRBD1, has no DNA check behind it. TRBV21-1 is a pseudogene segment. This CDR3 comprises 18 residues.

V gene TRBV5-1 combines with J gene TRBJ2-7; 8 bases are a match to TRBD2. V shed 2 bases and J 1 base; nucleotides not matched to a gene: 5. From germline, CDR1 is SGHRS and CDR2 YFSETQ. The CDR3 covers 15 residues. In nucleotides, the CDR3 is TGCGCCAGCAGCTTAGGACTAGCTGCGTCCTACGAGCAGTACTTC. This codes for CASSLGLAASYEQYF.

This clone appeared once. J is TRBJ1-1 and V is TRBV5-1; D unresolved. Germline-derived CDR1 and CDR2 are SGHRS and YFSETQ. Trimming cost V 0 bases and J 8 bases, with 11 bases left between them. The CDR3 length is 13 residues. CDR3 protein: CASSLAVGPEAFF. The CDR3 DNA reads as TGCGCCAGCAGCTTGGCAGTCGGACCCGAAGCTTTCTTT. Combining the CDR3 with reference TRBV5-1 and TRBJ1-1 gives the whole variable domain KAGVTQTPRYLIKTRGQQVTLSCSPISGHRSVSWYQQTPGQGLQFLFEYFSETQRNKGNFPGRFSGRQFSNSRSEMNVSTLELGDSALYLCASSLAVGPEAFFGQGTRLTVV.

This rearrangement joins TRBV2 to TRBJ2-5; 11 bases line up with TRBD2. TRBJ2-7 explains the end of the DNA better; the J call may be wrong. The CDR3 loop spans 14 amino acids. Germline V gene lookup returns CDR1 SNHLY and CDR2 FYNNEI. CDR3 protein: CASQPGLAAYEQYF. CDR3 in DNA: TGTGCCAGCCAACCGGGACTAGCGGCCTACGAGCAGTACTTC.

This clone was observed a single time. This chain links TRBV11-2 with TRBJ2-1; 7 bases fit TRBD1. The CDR3 sequence is 17 residues long. The trim removed 1 base at V and 6 bases at J, leaving 12 bases unmatched. Germline values: CDR1 SGHAT, CDR2 FQNNGV. In DNA, the CDR3 is TGTGCCAGCAGCTTAGTAAAGGGGGCGGCTATAGCCAATGAGCAGTTCTTC. It encodes CASSLVKGAAIANEQFF.

The rearrangement links TRBV5-1 to TRBJ2-5, with TRBD2 matching 13 bases. CDR3 length equals 16 residues. The V and J ends lost 4 bases and 5 bases, in that order; junction bases with no gene match: 8. Looked up from germline, CDR1 is SGHRS and CDR2 is YFSETQ. The CDR3, as DNA: TGCGCCAGCAGCCCGGCCGGGACTAGCGGGGCCGAGACCCAGTACTTC. It translates to CASSPAGTSGAETQYF.

The chain uses TRBV6-5 and TRBJ1-6; TRBD1 matches 7 bases. The V and J ends lost 6 bases and 5 bases, in that order; junction bases with no gene match: 7. This CDR3 is 15 amino acids long. Germline V gene lookup returns CDR1 MNHEY and CDR2 SVGAGI. The CDR3 sequence is CASRPGTAHNSPLHF. The DNA of the CDR3 is TGTGCCAGCAGACCCGGGACAGCCCATAATTCACCCCTCCACTTT.

This clone occurred a few times. The chain couples TRBV4-1 to TRBJ1-5; D remains ambiguous. V lost 0 bases and J 2 bases, leaving 5 bases between the germline ends. The germline V gene has CDR1 MGHRA and CDR2 YSYEKL. The CDR3 covers 14 residues. CDR3 loop: CASSQDLGNQPQHF. CDR3 coding DNA: TGCGCCAGCAGCCAAGATCTTGGCAATCAGCCCCAGCATTTT.

As regards this clone: In the same sample, other DNA sequences code for this CDR3. The chain couples TRBV5-1 to TRBJ2-5; D is unclear. The germline CDR1 and CDR2 sequences are SGHRS and YFSETQ. Trimming stripped 3 bases from V and 2 bases from J, with 2 bases between. The CDR3 spans 11 residues. Here the CDR3 reads CASSSQETQYF. CDR3 DNA: TGCGCCAGCAGCTCACAAGAGACCCAGTACTTC.

The chain is built from TRBV19 and TRBJ1-1; 7 bases agree with TRBD1. The germline V gene encodes CDR1 LNHDA and CDR2 SQIVND (reference sequence). The length of the CDR3 is 13 residues. V lost 5 bases, J lost 5 bases, and 5 bases stayed unmatched. CDR3 coding DNA: TGTGCCAGTAGTGGGGCAGGGGGAACTGAAGCTTTCTTT. It specifies CASSGAGGTEAFF.

The gene calls are TRBV6-5 and TRBJ2-1, with 7 positions matching TRBD1. Per the germline V gene, CDR1 is MNHEY and CDR2 is SVGAGI. Trimming took 10 bases from V and 5 from J; bases not matched to a gene: 5. The CDR3 runs 12 residues. The CDR3: CATRQGNNEQFF. In nucleotides, the CDR3 is TGTGCCACCCGACAGGGAAACAATGAGCAGTTCTTC.

The chain is built from TRBV30 and TRBJ1-4, with TRBD1 identical over 12 bases. The CDR3 consists of 16 residues. The germline gives CDR1 GTSNPN, CDR2 SVGIG (reference sequence). The V and J ends lost 1 base and 4 bases, in that order; junction bases with no gene match: 4. CDR3 region: CAWSGGTGGLNEKLFF. The CDR3 DNA reads TGTGCCTGGAGTGGCGGGACAGGGGGCCTTAATGAAAAACTGTTTTTT.

V and J are TRBV1 and TRBJ1-1. TRBV1 is an annotated pseudogene. The CDR3 spans 9 residues. The CDR3 nucleotides read TGCACCAGCACCCCGGGAGCTTTCTTT. The encoded protein is CTSTPGAFF.

This chain uses TRBV6-1 with TRBJ1-1, with 9 bases aligning to TRBD1. The CDR3 has 14 residues. Losses at the gene ends were 6 bases for V and 4 bases for J; bases not matched to a gene: 6. Germline-derived CDR1 and CDR2 are MNHNS and SASEGT. The CDR3 DNA is TGTGCCAGCAGAACAGGGGGCGGAGGCACTGAAGCTTTCTTT. This gives the protein CASRTGGGGTEAFF.

The V gene is TRBV9, the J gene TRBJ2-5; possible D gene TRBD1, 5 bases. Between the trimmed V and J ends, which lost 0 bases and 5 bases, there was a span of 20 bases. This CDR3 has 17 amino acids. Per the germline V gene, CDR1 is SGDLS and CDR2 is YYNGEE. Here the CDR3 DNA reads TGTGCCAGCAGCGTAGATCACAGGCGCAGGGTTGGGGAGACCCAGTACTTC. Protein sequence: CASSVDHRRRVGETQYF.

The chain has TRBV5-1 and TRBJ2-5; 8 nucleotides align to TRBD1. Germline V gene lookup returns CDR1 SGHRS and CDR2 YFSETQ. CDR3 size: 16 residues. V dropped 2 bases and J dropped 2; count of bases not matched to a gene: 8. The CDR3 sequence: CASSFADRGLQETQYF. CDR3 bases: TGCGCCAGCAGCTTCGCCGACAGGGGCCTACAAGAGACCCAGTACTTC.

This clone was recorded only once. J is TRBJ2-7 and V is TRBV6-5, with D unclear. Trimming stripped 5 bases from V and 4 bases from J, with 15 bases between. Germline CDR1 is MNHEY and CDR2 is SVGAGI. The CDR3 runs 14 residues. CDR3 sequence reads: CASSARSNRYEQYF. The CDR3 coding sequence is TGTGCCAGCAGTGCCCGGTCTAACCGTTACGAGCAGTACTTC.

The J gene is TRBJ1-5, the V gene TRBV19, with TRBD1 as a possible D gene (5 bases). This CDR3 comprises 12 residues. Germline V CDR1 and CDR2: LNHDA, SQIVND (reference sequence). The V end lost 6 bases, the J end lost 7 bases, and 10 bases lay between the germline ends. In DNA form, the CDR3 reads TGTGCCAGTAGCAGGGTAGGGCAGCCCCAGCATTTT. It encodes CASSRVGQPQHF.

This sequence joins TRBV11-2 and TRBJ1-6; D gene unclear. The CDR3 covers 17 residues. In germline, CDR1 is SGHAT, CDR2 FQNNGV. V was clipped by 4 bases and J by 0 bases, with 13 bases between them. The CDR3 nucleotides read TGTGCCAGCAGCTACGTAGACGTGAGCTCCTATAATTCACCCCTCCACTTT. Residues: CASSYVDVSSYNSPLHF. The whole variable domain, filled in from reference TRBV11-2 and TRBJ1-6, reads EAGVAQSPRYKIIEKRQSVAFWCNPISGHATLYWYQQILGQGPKLLIQFQNNGVVDDSQLPKDRFSAERLKGVDSTLKIQPAKLEDSAVYLCASSYVDVSSYNSPLHFGNGTRLTVT.

The chain is built from TRBV28 and TRBJ1-5; the match to TRBD1 covers 10 bases. Germline assignment: CDR1 MDHEN and CDR2 SYDVKM. V shed 3 bases and J 6 bases; nucleotides not matched to a gene: 2. This CDR3 region has 14 residues. CDR3 region: CASSLDRGFQPQHF. CDR3 nucleotides: TGTGCCAGCAGTTTGGACAGGGGGTTTCAGCCCCAGCATTTT.

This rearrangement joins TRBV5-1 to TRBJ2-2, with D maybe TRBD2 (5 bases). The length of the CDR3 is 15 residues. Germline V gene lookup returns CDR1 SGHRS and CDR2 YFSETQ. Trimming left V 2 bases short and J 1 base short, with 9 bases between. The CDR3 DNA sequence: TGCGCCAGCAGCTTTCAAGCGGAGAACACCGGGGAGCTGTTTTTT. Protein sequence: CASSFQAENTGELFF.

V and J are TRBV7-2 and TRBJ2-5; TRBD2 matches 9 bases. This CDR3 is built from 15 residues. From germline, CDR1 is SGHTA and CDR2 FQGNSA. Trimming took 1 base from V and 5 from J; bases not matched to a gene: 5. CDR3 DNA sequence: TGTGCCAGCAGCTTAGTAGCGGGAGTAACGGAGACCCAGTACTTC. This gives the protein CASSLVAGVTETQYF.

The rearrangement uses TRBV6-1 and TRBJ2-2; D not certain. Germline V gene lookup returns CDR1 MNHNS and CDR2 SASEGT. This CDR3 is built from 17 residues. V shed 2 bases and J shed 1 base, with 14 bases lying between them. CDR3 protein: CASSESRPGLNTGELFF. For the CDR3, the DNA is TGTGCCAGCAGTGAAAGTCGGCCTGGGTTGAACACCGGGGAGCTGTTTTTT.

The chain combines TRBV6-1 with TRBJ1-2, with unresolved D. The V end lost 5 bases, the J end lost 8 bases, and 12 bases lay between the germline ends. Germline CDR1 is MNHNS and CDR2 is SASEGT. The CDR3 is 12 residues long. The CDR3 region has the DNA TGTGCCAGCAGTTTAGTTCGGAAAGGCTACACCTTC. Encoded protein: CASSLVRKGYTF.

This chain connects TRBV2 to TRBJ2-3, with TRBD1 identical over 10 bases. The CDR3 length is 14 residues. Losses at the gene ends were 4 bases for V and 6 bases for J; bases not matched to a gene: 4. CDR1 and CDR2 (germline): SNHLY, FYNNEI. DNA of the CDR3: TGTGCCAGCAGTGCGGGACAGGGGCACGATACGCAGTATTTT. It is translated as CASSAGQGHDTQYF.

The V and J genes are TRBV7-9 and TRBJ1-2; 7 positions match TRBD1. Germline-derived CDR1 and CDR2 are SEHNR and FQNEAQ (reference sequence). V lost 5 bases, J lost 4 bases, and 7 bases stayed unmatched. The CDR3 length is 14 residues. Written as DNA, the CDR3 is TGTGCCAGCAGCCTGACAGGGAATACCTATGGCTACACCTTC. Its protein is CASSLTGNTYGYTF.

The chain carries TRBV28 and TRBJ1-3, with TRBD1 matching 7 bases. After removal of 4 bases from V and 1 base from J, the junction contained 10 bases not matched to a gene. This CDR3 is 17 amino acids long. Germline CDR1 reads MDHEN; CDR2 reads SYDVKM. The CDR3 DNA sequence: TGTGCCAGCAGTTCCATACAGGGGCAAGGGTCTGGAAACACCATATATTTT. Amino acids: CASSSIQGQGSGNTIYF.

On this clone: This specimen includes other DNA sequences encoding the same CDR3. The rearrangement links TRBV20-1 to TRBJ2-5; D is undetermined. Germline CDR1 and CDR2: DFQATT and SNEGSKA (reference sequence). The CDR3 is 11 amino acids. Trimming pared 3 bases from V and 5 bases from J, leaving 7 bases between. The CDR3 DNA follows: TGCAGTGCTAGTGTTCGTGAGACCCAGTACTTC. Translated: CSASVRETQYF.

The chain is built from TRBV6-5 and TRBJ1-5; D is possibly TRBD1 (5 bases). CDR3 length: 13 residues. Germline CDR1 MNHEY, CDR2 SVGAGI. V lost 6 bases and J lost 7, with 13 bases in between. DNA of the CDR3: TGTGCCAGCAGGGGGGGATTGGGACAGCCCCAGCATTTT. As protein: CASRGGLGQPQHF.

The chain employs TRBV7-9 and TRBJ1-5; maybe TRBD1 (5 bases). CDR1 is SEHNR, CDR2 FQNEAQ, per germline (reference sequence). Trimming pared 4 bases from V and 7 bases from J, leaving 11 bases between. This CDR3 region has 13 residues. The CDR3 nucleotides are TGTGCCAGCAGCTCCAGGGTCGAGCAGCCCCAGCATTTT. Its translation is CASSSRVEQPQHF.